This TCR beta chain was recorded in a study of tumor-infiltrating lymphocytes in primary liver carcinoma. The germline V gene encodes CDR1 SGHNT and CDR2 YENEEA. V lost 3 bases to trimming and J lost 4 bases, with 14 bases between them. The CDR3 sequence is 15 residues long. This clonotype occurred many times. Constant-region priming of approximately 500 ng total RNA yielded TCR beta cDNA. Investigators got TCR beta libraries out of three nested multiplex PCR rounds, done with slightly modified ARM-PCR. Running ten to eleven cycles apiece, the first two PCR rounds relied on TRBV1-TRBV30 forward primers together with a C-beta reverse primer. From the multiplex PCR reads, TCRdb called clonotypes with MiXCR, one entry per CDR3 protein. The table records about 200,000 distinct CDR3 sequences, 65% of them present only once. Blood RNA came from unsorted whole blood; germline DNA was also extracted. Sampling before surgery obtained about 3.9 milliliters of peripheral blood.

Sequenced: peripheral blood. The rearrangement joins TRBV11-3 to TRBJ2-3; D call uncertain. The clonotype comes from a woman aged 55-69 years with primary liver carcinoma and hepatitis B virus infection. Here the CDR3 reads CASSFTGEKADTQYF. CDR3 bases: TGTGCCAGCAGCTTTACTGGGGAAAAAGCAGATACGCAGTATTTT.